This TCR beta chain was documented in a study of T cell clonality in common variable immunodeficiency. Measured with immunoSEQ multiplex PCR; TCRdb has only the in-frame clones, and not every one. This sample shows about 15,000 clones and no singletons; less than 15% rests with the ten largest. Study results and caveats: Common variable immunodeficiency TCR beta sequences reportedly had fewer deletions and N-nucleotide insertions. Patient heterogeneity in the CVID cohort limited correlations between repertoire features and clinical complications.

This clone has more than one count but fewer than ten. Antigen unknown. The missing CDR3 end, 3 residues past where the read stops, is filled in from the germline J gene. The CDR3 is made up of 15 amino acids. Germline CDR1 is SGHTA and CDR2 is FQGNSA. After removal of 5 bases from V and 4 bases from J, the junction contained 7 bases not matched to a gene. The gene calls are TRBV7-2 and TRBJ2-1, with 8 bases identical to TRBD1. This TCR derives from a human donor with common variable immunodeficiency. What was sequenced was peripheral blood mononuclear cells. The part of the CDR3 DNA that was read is TGTGCCAGCAGCCGCGACAGGGGAAATTACAATGAG. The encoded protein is CASSRDRGNYNE. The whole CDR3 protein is CASSRDRGNYNEQFF.